The 18 T cell receptor beta chains below all came from one sample that was sequenced in a study of T-cell reconstitution after alpha-beta-depleted transplantation in children. Unique molecular identifiers tagged the TCRbeta library. In TCRdb, the PCR reads were re-called with MiXCR into one record per CDR3 protein. Found here are around 300,000 distinct CDR3 sequences, more than 20% of them singletons; the top ten hold over 9.5%. The sample consisted of PBMCs, mostly from graft donor cells, taken 180 days after TCRalphabeta/CD19-depleted stem cell transplant. All receptors come from a male patient under 18 who had a stem cell transplant for acute lymphoblastic leukemia, so the T cells may come from the graft donor.

This clonotype has only a few counts. The chain's CDR3 is CSVEDRESYEQYF. The CDR3 DNA is TGCAGCGTTGAAGACAGGGAATCCTACGAGCAGTACTTC. The rearrangement joins TRBV29-1 to TRBJ2-7; a possible D gene is TRBD1 (5 bases). The CDR3 consists of 13 residues. The germline V gene encodes CDR1 SQVTM and CDR2 ANQGSEA. Trimming left V 0 bases short and J 1 base short, with 7 bases between.

J is TRBJ2-3 and V is TRBV3-1; the D call may be TRBD1 or TRBD2 (8 bases each). The CDR3 consists of 22 residues. Germline V CDR1 and CDR2: LGHDT, YNNKEL (reference sequence). Trimming removed 0 bases from V and 2 bases from J, with 30 bases in between. CDR3 sequence (DNA): TGTGCCAGCAGCCAAGAGAGATTGGGAAGGACAGGGTGGACTAGCTTCACAGATACGCAGTATTTT. Amino acid sequence: CASSQERLGRTGWTSFTDTQYF.

In this sample, this clonotype turned up a few times. The V and J genes are TRBV13 and TRBJ2-2; no reliable D call. V gave up 5 bases and J gave up 6 bases, with 7 bases separating them. Germline V gene sequence: CDR1 PRHDT, CDR2 FYEKMQ (reference sequence). CDR3 length: 12 amino acids. DNA of the CDR3: TGTGCCAGCAGCCCACCAGCCGGGGAGCTGTTTTTT. Its protein is CASSPPAGELFF.

This clonotype has a handful of counts. The CDR3 region is CASSYRDPYEQYF. For the CDR3, the DNA is TGTGCCAGCAGTTACCGGGACCCATACGAGCAGTACTTC. The chain joins TRBV6-5 to TRBJ2-7, with D perhaps TRBD1 or TRBD2 (5 bases each). Germline CDR1 is MNHEY and CDR2 is SVGAGI. V lost 2 bases, J lost 4 bases, and 9 bases lay in between. This CDR3 has 13 residues.

This clonotype was seen a few times. The rearrangement uses TRBV27 and TRBJ2-7; D possibly corresponds to TRBD2 (5 bases). V lost 3 bases to trimming and J lost 5 bases, with 14 bases between them. Germline lookup yields CDR1 MNHEY and CDR2 SMNVEV (reference sequence). The CDR3 extends over 14 amino acids. The chain's CDR3 is CASSLLGSGNEQYF. The CDR3 DNA follows: TGTGCCAGCAGTTTGTTGGGGAGTGGCAACGAGCAGTACTTC.

This clonotype was seen more than once but under ten times. The rearrangement uses TRBV3-1 and TRBJ2-7; perhaps TRBD2 as D (6 bases). Trimming removed 0 bases from V and 3 bases from J, with 15 bases in between. There are 16 residues in the CDR3. The germline V gene has CDR1 LGHDT and CDR2 YNNKEL (reference sequence). This CDR3 reads CASSQEGGAVIYEQYF. Written as DNA, the CDR3 is TGTGCCAGCAGCCAAGAGGGCGGGGCCGTCATCTACGAGCAGTACTTC.

The table lists this clonotype with a few counts. V and J are TRBV14 and TRBJ2-1; maybe TRBD1 (6 bases). The CDR3 runs 15 residues. V was shortened by 0 bases and J by 4 bases, with 10 bases between the two germline ends. CDR1 SGHDN and CDR2 FVKESK come from the germline V gene. CDR3 protein: CASSQDQGRYNEQFF. The CDR3, as DNA: TGTGCCAGCAGCCAAGACCAGGGGCGATACAATGAGCAGTTCTTC.

This clonotype has only a few counts. The V gene is TRBV20-1, the J gene TRBJ1-2, with 8 bases matching TRBD1. V lost 0 bases to trimming and J lost 5 bases; unmatched junction nucleotides: 5. This CDR3 contains 14 residues. Per the germline V gene, CDR1 is DFQATT and CDR2 is SNEGSKA (reference sequence). CDR3 residues: CSARDRDRLYGYTF. As DNA, the CDR3 is TGCAGTGCTAGAGATCGGGACAGGTTATATGGCTACACCTTC.

The J gene is TRBJ2-2, the V gene TRBV4-1, with TRBD2 identical over 14 bases. CDR3 length: 19 amino acids. Looked up from germline, CDR1 is MGHRA and CDR2 is YSYEKL. J was trimmed by 5 bases and V by 3 bases; bases with no gene match: 11. DNA for the CDR3: TGCGCCAGCAGCCACAGGAAAGGGACTAGCGGGAGTGGTACCGGGGAGCTGTTTTTT. Its translation is CASSHRKGTSGSGTGELFF.

V and J are TRBV5-4 and TRBJ1-1; tentatively, D is TRBD1 (6 bases). V was shortened by 4 bases and J by 0 bases, with 19 bases between the two germline ends. Germline V lookup: CDR1 SGHNT, CDR2 YYREEE (reference sequence). This CDR3 has 17 amino acids. The DNA for the CDR3 is TGTGCCAGCAGCACATATGACAGGAGCCTCATGAACACTGAAGCTTTCTTT. The encoded protein is CASSTYDRSLMNTEAFF.

The chain joins TRBV5-1 to TRBJ2-6; no clear D. From germline, CDR1 is SGHRS and CDR2 YFSETQ. This CDR3 comprises 18 residues. Trimming pared 0 bases from V and 1 base from J, leaving 14 bases between. The CDR3 loop is CASSLVASRSSGANVLTF. CDR3 DNA sequence: TGCGCCAGCAGCTTGGTGGCTTCGAGGTCGTCTGGGGCCAACGTCCTGACTTTC.

Here the CDR3 DNA reads TGTGCCAGCAGCTTAGACAGCGGGATGAACAATGAGCAGTTCTTC. It codes for CASSLDSGMNNEQFF. The rearrangement links TRBV7-2 to TRBJ2-1; 7 positions match TRBD2. V was clipped by 1 base and J by 5 bases; unmatched bases: 5. This CDR3 has 15 amino acids. CDR1 and CDR2 from the germline V gene are SGHTA and FQGNSA.

This clonotype has more than one count but fewer than ten. The chain links TRBV5-5 to TRBJ1-2; 9 bases match TRBD1. Trimming cost V 0 bases and J 5 bases; bases outside gene matches: 2. The length of the CDR3 is 14 residues. Germline V gene sequence: CDR1 SGHKS, CDR2 YYEKEE (reference sequence). Here the CDR3 reads CASSLGTGAYGYTF. The CDR3 DNA reads TGTGCCAGCAGCTTGGGGACAGGGGCGTATGGCTACACCTTC.

The rearrangement links TRBV12-3 or TRBV12-4 to TRBJ2-1, with 9 bases aligning to TRBD2. The CDR3 is 16 amino acids. V shed 3 bases and J 9 bases; nucleotides not matched to a gene: 12. CDR3 DNA sequence: TGTGCCAGCAGTTTGACTAGCGGTACTAAGCATAGTGAGCAGTTCTTC. Encoded protein: CASSLTSGTKHSEQFF.

This clonotype has only a few counts. The chain joins TRBV9 to TRBJ2-1; 7 bases match TRBD2. Trimming cost V 4 bases and J 9 bases; bases outside gene matches: 7. Germline V gene lookup returns CDR1 SGDLS and CDR2 YYNGEE. The CDR3 length is 13 residues. The chain's CDR3 is CASSSNWGGEQFF. The CDR3 DNA reads TGTGCCAGCAGCTCAAATTGGGGGGGTGAGCAGTTCTTC.

This clonotype turned up a few times. The V call is TRBV27, the J call TRBJ2-3, with TRBD2 matching over 9 bases. V gave up 4 bases and J gave up 10 bases; unmatched junction bases: 3. The CDR3 is 12 residues long. CDR1 MNHEY and CDR2 SMNVEV come from the germline V gene (reference sequence). CDR3 region: CASSSRLAAQYF. For the CDR3, the DNA is TGTGCCAGCAGTTCCCGACTAGCGGCGCAGTATTTT.

This clonotype appeared a few times. V gene TRBV7-6 combines with J gene TRBJ2-7; tentatively, D is TRBD2 (6 bases). Germline V lookup: CDR1 SGHVS, CDR2 FNYEAQ. V was cut by 2 bases and J by 5 bases, with 16 bases left in between. The CDR3 extends over 15 amino acids. CDR3 in amino acids: CASSLIRETAHEQYF. The CDR3 nucleotides read TGTGCCAGCAGCTTAATCCGGGAGACCGCCCACGAGCAGTACTTC.

This chain connects TRBV9 to TRBJ2-7; TRBD2 matches at 8 bases. With V trimmed by 1 base and J by 9 bases, 3 bases remained unmatched. CDR1 and CDR2 (germline): SGDLS, YYNGEE. The CDR3 covers 12 residues. The CDR3 DNA reads as TGTGCCAGCAGCGTATACGGGACTAGGCAGTACTTC. It codes for CASSVYGTRQYF.